The clone carrying this T cell receptor beta chain came up once. No antigen is known for it. The primer mix had 60 Vbeta and 13 Jbeta primers. Profiling relied on immunoSEQ multiplex PCR, and the TCRdb table lists in-frame clones only, not all of them. The sample lists about 200,000 clones, around 78% seen once, with 12% to 15% in the top ten. The data derive from a study of cytomegalovirus exposure and HLA in healthy donors. At the level of the study: In an earlier analysis, 90 million to 130 million unique TCR beta sequences were found from some 180 million T cells.

Regarding the study as a whole: Both high specificity and high sensitivity reportedly marked the classifier's diagnosis of cytomegalovirus status.

The CDR3 spans 15 residues. CDR1 and CDR2 from the germline V gene are SGHRS and YFSETQ. The sequenced sample was PBMCs. The V gene is TRBV5-1, the J gene TRBJ2-5; 8 bases align to TRBD1. The DNA end lines up better with TRBJ2-7; the J call may be wrong. The source is a young woman in good health and CMV-seropositive. The DNA for the CDR3 is TGCGCCAGCAGCCCGTTTGGGACAGGCCCCTACGAGCAGTACTTC. Translating gives CASSPFGTGPYEQYF.